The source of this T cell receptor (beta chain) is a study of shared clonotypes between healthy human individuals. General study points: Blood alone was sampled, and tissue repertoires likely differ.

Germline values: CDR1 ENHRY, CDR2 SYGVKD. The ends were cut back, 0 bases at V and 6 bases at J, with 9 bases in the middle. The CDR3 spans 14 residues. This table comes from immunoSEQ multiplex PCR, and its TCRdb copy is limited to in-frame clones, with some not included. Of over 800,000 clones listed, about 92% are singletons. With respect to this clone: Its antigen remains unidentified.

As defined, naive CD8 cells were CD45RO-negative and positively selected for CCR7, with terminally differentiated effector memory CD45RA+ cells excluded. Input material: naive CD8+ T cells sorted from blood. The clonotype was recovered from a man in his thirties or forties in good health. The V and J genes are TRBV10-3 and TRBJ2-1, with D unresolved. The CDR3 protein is CAISESKAFNEQFF. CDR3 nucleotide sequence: TGTGCCATCAGTGAGTCGAAGGCCTTCAATGAGCAGTTCTTC.